This TCR beta chain was retrieved from a study of persistence of HIV-infected CD4 T cells. Regarding the study as a whole: TCR oligoclonality correlated with proviral oligoclonality in the same sorted populations.

This nonspecific control used anti-CD3/anti-CD28 bead stimulation of CD4+ T cells. CD4+ T cells upregulating both CD40 ligand and CD69 were sorted as responding cells. These HIV-1-infected adults initiated suppressive ART in chronic infection. This clone was detected once. The antigen is not known. Sequencing used immunoSEQ version 4 in survey mode. Template was genomic DNA at 8 to 10 ng/uL, with up to roughly 1 ug used per sample. TCRdb's copy holds only in-frame clones and misses some; the assay was immunoSEQ multiplex PCR. The data contain about 43,000 clones, more than 70% of them singletons. Germline lookup yields CDR1 KGHSH and CDR2 LQKENI. V was clipped by 3 bases and J by 6 bases; unmatched bases: 3. The CDR3 loop spans 15 amino acids.

This chain joins TRBV18 and TRBJ1-6, with 9 bases matching TRBD1. The sequences come from CD4+ T cells sorted from PBMCs after approximately 19-hour stimulation, collected from a patient who received antiretroviral therapy. The TCR originated in an adult man with HIV who was CMV-seropositive. In DNA, the CDR3 is TGTGCCAGCTCACCCCGGGACAGGGTTAATTCACCCCTCCACTTT. It codes for CASSPRDRVNSPLHF.